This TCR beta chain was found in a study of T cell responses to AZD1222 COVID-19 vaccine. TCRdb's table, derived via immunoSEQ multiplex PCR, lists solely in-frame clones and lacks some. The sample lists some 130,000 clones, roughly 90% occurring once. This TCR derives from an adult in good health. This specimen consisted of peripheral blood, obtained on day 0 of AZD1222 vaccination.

The CDR3 sequence: CASSLTRAGAGEQFF. In DNA form, the CDR3 reads TGTGCCAGCAGCTTAACTAGGGCAGGGGCGGGTGAGCAGTTCTTC. V is TRBV7-3 and J is TRBJ2-1; a possible D gene is TRBD1 (6 bases). The V and J ends lost 0 bases and 9 bases respectively, with 15 bases between them. This CDR3 comprises 15 residues. CDR1 is SGHTA and CDR2 is FQGTGA in the germline V gene.